This T cell receptor beta chain emerged from a study of regulatory T cells in long-lasting Graves disease. Study outcomes and limitations: TRBV28, TRBJ1-2 and TRBJ2-5 were segments that persistent disease favored.

Arm-PCR of CDR3 regions with iRepertoire HTBI primers generated TCR beta libraries. TCRdb reanalysed the multiplex PCR reads using MiXCR and keeps one entry per CDR3 protein. This sample has some 500,000 distinct CDR3 sequences, with approximately 13% found just once. The V and J ends lost 2 bases and 7 bases, in that order; junction bases with no gene match: 16. Per the germline V gene, CDR1 is SGHAT and CDR2 is FQNNGV. This CDR3 is built from 17 residues. This clonotype was detected ten times or more. Antigen specificity is unknown. As for time point: newly diagnosed GD, antithyroid drugs for less than 3 months. The TCR library was prepared using RNA isolated from PBMCs. The same sample was also studied in work on T cells in Graves' hyperthyroidism and ophthalmopathy. In that study: In the blood, most expanded thyroid clonotypes above 0.001 appeared as well. From stable hyperthyroidism, ophthalmopathy was separated by a 13 V-J model.

The source was peripheral blood mononuclear cells (PBMCs), collected at new diagnosis, from a patient treated with antithyroid drugs. V gene TRBV11-2 combines with J gene TRBJ2-7; 8 positions agree with TRBD1. This receptor was taken from a man in his thirties or forties with Graves disease. The CDR3 DNA reads as TGTGCCAGCAGCTTAAACCGCGGGTGGGACAGGCATGGGGAGCAGTACTTC. Translation: CASSLNRGWDRHGEQYF. Full variable domain (outside the CDR3, taken from reference TRBV11-2 and TRBJ2-7): EAGVAQSPRYKIIEKRQSVAFWCNPISGHATLYWYQQILGQGPKLLIQFQNNGVVDDSQLPKDRFSAERLKGVDSTLKIQPAKLEDSAVYLCASSLNRGWDRHGEQYFGPGTRLTVT.